This T cell receptor beta chain was recorded in a study of T cell repertoires in cytomegalovirus infection. Overall study: Through public TCR beta signatures, both CMV infection and matching HLA type were indicated. Findings and limits, study-wide: Cumulative public TCR beta family frequency identified carriers of CMV plus the relevant HLA. The ex vivo response was dominated by HLA-C-restricted CMV-specific TCR beta clonotypes.

TCRdb independently ran MiXCR on the reads; one entry per CDR3 protein. Among 350,000 to 500,000 distinct CDR3 sequences listed, under 40% were seen once. On this clonotype: The antigen remains unidentified.

Germline V gives CDR1 MNHEY, CDR2 SMNVEV (reference sequence). The ends lost 7 bases at V and 0 bases at J; junction bases unmatched: 7. The CDR3 loop spans 16 amino acids. This chain joins TRBV27 and TRBJ1-4, with 8 bases lining up with TRBD1. What was sequenced was PBMCs. This TCR was recovered from a human donor in good health (CMV status not recorded). Some clones in this sample may be carry-over from other donors' samples. The CDR3 spells CASNHRGVATNEKLFF. In DNA form, the CDR3 reads TGTGCCAGCAATCACAGGGGGGTTGCAACTAATGAAAAACTGTTTTTT.